This entry is about one T cell receptor beta chain. Antigen unknown. This sample is part of a study of CD8+ T cells in alopecia areata. Study-level points and caveats: For lesional scalp, especially alopecia totalis/universalis, clonality was higher than in normal scalp.

Treatment: oral pan-JAK inhibitor, 5-10 mg twice daily. Extraction of RNA preceded its reverse transcription into cDNA, which served as the sequencing template. TCRdb's table, derived via immunoSEQ multiplex PCR, lists solely in-frame clones and lacks some. The table lists about 190,000 clones, 55% to 70% of them singletons, with roughly 0.7% in the top ten. V gave up 2 bases and J gave up 6 bases, with 8 bases separating them. This CDR3 is 12 amino acids long. Germline values: CDR1 MDHEN, CDR2 SYDVKM. The chain recombines TRBV28 with TRBJ2-7; D remains ambiguous. The receptor was derived from a human donor with alopecia areata. The sample here was CD4+ T cells sorted from blood, taken at week 4, from a patient treated with tofacitinib. CDR3 DNA sequence: TGTGCCAGCAGTTTACAGGTCCCCGAGCAGTACTTC. It specifies CASSLQVPEQYF.